Presented here are 7 T cell receptor beta chains from one specimen sequenced in a study of OX40 agonist ivuxolimab in advanced cancers. Assay: immunoSEQ multiplex PCR; the TCRdb copy retains only in-frame clones and omits some. The repertoire holds some 50,000 clones, with more than 70% as singletons. Specimen: CD4+ or CD8+ T cells sorted from blood, collected in a trial of the OX40 agonist ivuxolimab. All receptors derive from an adult with an advanced solid tumor such as melanoma, head and neck, liver or kidney cancer.

The chain combines TRBV5-1 with TRBJ2-7; 7 nucleotides agree with TRBD1. This CDR3 region has 15 residues. Germline V gene data show CDR1 as SGHRS and CDR2 as YFSETQ. Trimming at V came to 0 bases and at J to 1 base, leaving 4 bases not matched to a gene. The CDR3 loop reads CASSLVAGGSYEQYF. The CDR3 nucleotides are TGCGCCAGCAGCTTGGTGGCAGGGGGTTCCTACGAGCAGTACTTC.

The chain couples TRBV19 to TRBJ2-5; a possible D gene is TRBD2 (5 bases). The V end was cut by 3 bases, the J end by 5 bases, with 13 bases between. Germline-derived CDR1 and CDR2 are LNHDA and SQIVND (reference sequence). CDR3 length: 14 amino acids. Written as DNA, the CDR3 is TGTGCCAGTAGTATTGGGAGATTTGGGGAGACCCAGTACTTC. Translating gives CASSIGRFGETQYF.

J is TRBJ2-1 and V is TRBV5-4; D call uncertain. This CDR3 has 15 residues. Germline V gene lookup returns CDR1 SGHNT and CDR2 YYREEE (reference sequence). Trimming took 3 bases from V and 5 from J, leaving 15 bases between them. The CDR3 loop reads CASSSPRVKDNEQFF. The CDR3 nucleotides are TGTGCCAGCAGCTCACCCCGAGTCAAGGACAATGAGCAGTTCTTC.

CDR3: CASSLVGTTEAFF. The CDR3, as DNA: TGTGCCAGCAGCTTAGTCGGGACCACTGAAGCTTTCTTT. The V and J genes are TRBV11-1 and TRBJ1-1, with D perhaps TRBD1 (5 bases). Trimming took off 1 base at V and 4 bases at J, with 7 bases between the two ends. Per germline, CDR1 SGHAT and CDR2 FQDESV (reference sequence). The CDR3 is 13 amino acids.

This rearrangement joins TRBV28 to TRBJ2-7; 9 bases are a match to TRBD1. Trimming removed 5 bases from V and 5 bases from J; junction bases left unmatched: 7. Germline-derived CDR1 and CDR2 are MDHEN and SYDVKM. The CDR3 sequence is 14 residues long. The CDR3 DNA reads TGTGCCAGCAGTGGGGGACAGGGCGTCGACGAGCAGTACTTC. As protein: CASSGGQGVDEQYF.

J is TRBJ1-5 and V is TRBV10-3; TRBD1 aligns across 8 bases. The J segment lost 5 bases and the V segment lost 6 bases, leaving 6 bases of the junction unmatched. Germline V gene lookup returns CDR1 ENHRY and CDR2 SYGVKD. The CDR3 sequence is 14 residues long. This CDR3 reads CAIRDRASDQPQHF. Here the CDR3 DNA reads TGTGCCATCAGGGACAGGGCCTCCGATCAGCCCCAGCATTTT.

The chain has TRBV6-1 and TRBJ2-5, with 10 nucleotides matching TRBD2. This CDR3 has 15 residues. Looked up from germline, CDR1 is MNHNS and CDR2 is SASEGT. The ends lost 6 bases at V and 4 bases at J; junction bases unmatched: 8. CDR3 sequence reads: CASSQTGTSAETQYF. The CDR3 nucleotides read TGTGCCAGCAGCCAAACCGGGACTAGCGCAGAGACCCAGTACTTC.